Listed below are T cell receptor beta chains from one sample, sequenced in a study of metastatic and nonmetastatic thyroid tumors. TCRdb re-called the PCR reads via MiXCR. The data contain 14,000 to 15,000 clones, about 23% of them singletons. Sequencing input: tumor tissue. These receptor sequences come from a female donor with papillary thyroid cancer or a benign thyroid nodule (not recorded which). Some clones in this sample may be carry-over from other donors' samples. The CDR3 runs from the conserved cysteine through the conserved F or W. A D gene is named only where the DNA matches it firmly. For some rows the clone size is stated as once, few or many, or as a class when expanded; others skip it.

TGTGCCAGCTCACCGGACCTAACAGATACGCAGTATTTT	CASSPDLTDTQYF	TRBV18	TRBJ2-3	.	many
TGTGCCAGCAGTTTATCGGCGGGAGCGATCTACGAGCAGTACTTC	CASSLSAGAIYEQYF	TRBV27	TRBJ2-7	TRBD2	medium-sized
TGCAGTGCTAGAGCCCCCCAGGGGGCCTACGAGCAGTACTTC	CSARAPQGAYEQYF	TRBV20-1	TRBJ2-7	TRBD1	many
TGTGCCAGCGGGGGTACTAGTCATCTCACCGGGGAGCTGTTTTTT	CASGGTSHLTGELFF	TRBV6-1	TRBJ2-2	.	medium-sized
TGTGCCAGTTGGTCGGCGGCTTCAGTGCGAAGCAATCAGCCCCATCATTTT	CASWSAASVRSNQPHHF	TRBV28	TRBJ1-5	.	few
TGTGCCGGGTCCCTAAGGGGGGAGACCCAGTACTTC	CAGSLRGETQYF	TRBV5-6	TRBJ2-5	.	many
TGTGCCAGCAGTTTCCGGACAGACACTGAAGCTTTCTTT	CASSFRTDTEAFF	TRBV6-1	TRBJ1-1	.	medium-sized
TGCAGTGCCCCCCAAGCAGGGGTATTTGGTCAGCCCCATTATTTT	CSAPQAGVFGQPHYF	TRBV20-1	TRBJ1-5	.	.
TGTGCCAGCAGTGTGGAGGGCGGCAATCAGCCCCAGCATTTT	CASSVEGGNQPQHF	TRBV6-2/TRBV6-3	TRBJ1-5	.	few
TGCAGTGCTCCCGTCGGGGGGTACGGCAATCAGCCCCAGCATTTT	CSAPVGGYGNQPQHF	TRBV20-1	TRBJ1-5	.	many
TGTGCCAGCTCACCACGACTAGCGGGATCCTACAATGAGCAGTTCTTC	CASSPRLAGSYNEQFF	TRBV18	TRBJ2-1	TRBD2	many
TGTGCCAGCAGCCTCCCCGCCGGGACATATAGCAATCAGCCCCAGCATTTT	CASSLPAGTYSNQPQHF	TRBV28	TRBJ1-5	.	many
TGTGCCAGCAGCGTAGCTGGCAGGTTAAACTATGGCTACACCTTC	CASSVAGRLNYGYTF	TRBV9	TRBJ1-2	.	many
TGTGCCAGCAGTGAAGAGTCTAGCGGATACAATGAGCAGTTCTTC	CASSEESSGYNEQFF	TRBV6-1	TRBJ2-1	TRBD2	.
TGTGCCAGCAGTGGACCCTCTCCGGCGGATACGCAGTATTTT	CASSGPSPADTQYF	TRBV25-1	TRBJ2-3	.	medium-sized
TGTGCCAGCAGCTTAGCGGCGGGTAGCACAGATACGCAGTATTTT	CASSLAAGSTDTQYF	TRBV7-9	TRBJ2-3	.	many
TGTGCCAGCAGCTCCGGGACTAACAACTACGAGCAGTACTTC	CASSSGTNNYEQYF	TRBV3-1	TRBJ2-7	TRBD2	few
TGCAGTGCTAGAGACAGAGGGAGATATAATTCACCTCTCCACTTT	CSARDRGRYNSPLHF	TRBV20-1	TRBJ1-6	.	once
TGTGCCAGCAGCCTGACTAGCGGGAACAATGAGCAGTTCTTC	CASSLTSGNNEQFF	TRBV7-3	TRBJ2-1	TRBD2	many
TGTGCCAGCAGACCAAGGGCTTCAGGCTACGAGCAGTACTTC	CASRPRASGYEQYF	TRBV28	TRBJ2-7	.	few
TGTGCCAGCAGTGAAACTAGCGGGGGGCCTGATACGCAGTATTTT	CASSETSGGPDTQYF	TRBV6-1	TRBJ2-3	TRBD2	.
TGTGCCAGCAGCCAAGATGGAGGATATGGCTACACCTTC	CASSQDGGYGYTF	TRBV3-1	TRBJ1-2	.	medium-sized
TGCAGTGCTGGTGTCCTAGCGAATGCATATACGCAGTATTTT	CSAGVLANAYTQYF	TRBV20-1	TRBJ2-3	.	.
TGCGCCAGCAGCTTGGCTGGGGCGACCAATTCACCCCTCCACTTT	CASSLAGATNSPLHF	TRBV5-1	TRBJ1-6	.	.
TGTGCCAGCCACCTCACTAGCGGGAGTTACTATCAGTACTTC	CASHLTSGSYYQYF	TRBV6-2/TRBV6-3	TRBJ2-7	TRBD2	few
TGTGCCAGCTCACTACTCCCCCAGGGGATACACACCATATATTTT	CASSLLPQGIHTIYF	TRBV18	TRBJ1-3	.	many
TGTGCCAGCACCACCCGAAGGGCCTCTGAAGCTTTCTTT	CASTTRRASEAFF	TRBV12-3/TRBV12-4	TRBJ1-1	.	medium-sized
TGTGCCACCAGTGATCGCAAGGTGAAGGTTATGCATCAGCCCCAGCATTTT	CATSDRKVKVMHQPQHF	TRBV24-1	TRBJ1-5	.	.
TGTGCCAGTAGTACCTCCTTGCTAGATACGCAGTATTTT	CASSTSLLDTQYF	TRBV19	TRBJ2-3	.	many
TGCAGTGCTCCGTGGTCTAGCGTGAGTGTAGCCTACAATGAGCAGTTCTTC	CSAPWSSVSVAYNEQFF	TRBV20-1	TRBJ2-1	.	.
TGCGCCAGCAGCTTCGGGGTAGGCTCTGGAAACACCATATATTTT	CASSFGVGSGNTIYF	TRBV5-1	TRBJ1-3	.	.
TGTGCCAGCAACAGGGGGGACGAGCAGTACTTC	CASNRGDEQYF	TRBV12-3/TRBV12-4	TRBJ2-7	TRBD1	.
TGCGCCAGCACTGAAGGGGCCAGGGTGAGGTCCTACGAGCAGTACTTC	CASTEGARVRSYEQYF	TRBV10-2	TRBJ2-7	.	few
TGTGCCAGCAGCCCGCCGGGACAGGGACTTCACGAGCAGTACTTC	CASSPPGQGLHEQYF	TRBV3-1	TRBJ2-7	TRBD1	medium-sized
TGTGTCAGCAGTCGAGACGTCGCGGGGCCCCAGCATTTT	CVSSRDVAGPQHF	TRBV28	TRBJ1-5	.	few
TGCAGTGCTAGAGATCCCAGCTCCAGGGACACCAATGAAAAACTGTTTTTT	CSARDPSSRDTNEKLFF	TRBV20-1	TRBJ1-4	.	medium-sized
TGCAGTGCTAGGGTGACTAGCGGGAGCTCCTACGAGCAGTACTTC	CSARVTSGSSYEQYF	TRBV20-1	TRBJ2-7	TRBD2	few
TGCAGTGCTAGTCGCGGGAGGGCCGCGGGGGAGCAGTTCTTC	CSASRGRAAGEQFF	TRBV20-1	TRBJ2-1	TRBD2	many
TGTGCCAGCTCACCCAGCGGGGGGCACGGAGATACGCAGTATTTT	CASSPSGGHGDTQYF	TRBV18	TRBJ2-3	TRBD2	.
TGCGCCAGCAGCCCGGCCGGGGCAGATACGCAGTATTTT	CASSPAGADTQYF	TRBV5-1	TRBJ2-3	.	many
TGCAGTGCTAGGGACAGGGGGTATGACTATGGCTACACCTTC	CSARDRGYDYGYTF	TRBV20-1	TRBJ1-2	TRBD1	.
TGCAGTGGCAGCAGGACAGATACGCAGTATTTT	CSGSRTDTQYF	TRBV20-1	TRBJ2-3	.	many
TGTGCCAGCAGCACCACCGGGACTAGCGGGAGGGAGCAGTTCTTC	CASSTTGTSGREQFF	TRBV9	TRBJ2-1	TRBD2	many
TGTGCCAGCAGCCAAGTAGAAGGTCTAACGGCTTTCTTT	CASSQVEGLTAFF	TRBV3-1	TRBJ1-1	.	.
TGCAGCGTTGGGGAGGTAGATACGCAGTATTTT	CSVGEVDTQYF	TRBV29-1	TRBJ2-3	.	many